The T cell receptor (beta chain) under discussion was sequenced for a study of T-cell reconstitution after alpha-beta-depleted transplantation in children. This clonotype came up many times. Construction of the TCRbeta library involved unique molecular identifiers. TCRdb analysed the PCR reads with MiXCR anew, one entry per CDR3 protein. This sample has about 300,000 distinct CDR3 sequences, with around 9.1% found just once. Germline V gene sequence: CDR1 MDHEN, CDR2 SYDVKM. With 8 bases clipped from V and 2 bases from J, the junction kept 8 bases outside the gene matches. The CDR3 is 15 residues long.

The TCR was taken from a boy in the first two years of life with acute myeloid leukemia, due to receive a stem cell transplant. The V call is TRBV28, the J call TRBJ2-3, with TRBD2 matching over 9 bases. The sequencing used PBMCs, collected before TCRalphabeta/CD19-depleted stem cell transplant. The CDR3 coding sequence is TGTGCCAGCTACTCCTTAGCGGGGGCCACAGATACGCAGTATTTT. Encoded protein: CASYSLAGATDTQYF.